This TCR beta chain was retrieved from a study of blood T cell repertoires in COVID-19. Overall study context: Samples taken during acute and convalescent COVID-19 were collected in the United States, Italy and Spain. Nucleic acid was either cDNA or gDNA, and it came from T cells, B-cell-depleted T cells, or PBMCs.

Original processing notes: Reference gene primer amplification gave nucleated cell count estimates. Profiling relied on immunoSEQ multiplex PCR, and the TCRdb table lists in-frame clones only, not all of them. V and J calls and clone size come straight from that table; D and trimming were deduced from the DNA. The sample contains approximately 270,000 clones, 70% to 90% of which appear only once. The CDR3 has 16 amino acids. Trimming took 6 bases from V and 0 from J; bases not matched to a gene: 11. Germline assignment: CDR1 LNHDA and CDR2 SQIVND (reference sequence). The sequenced material came from peripheral blood. This clonotype was sampled from an elderly man with acute or convalescent COVID-19. The V gene is TRBV19, the J gene TRBJ2-7; 7 nucleotides line up with TRBD1. CDR3 DNA: TGTGCCAGTAGCCCCAGCGGACAGGCCCGCTCCTACGAGCAGTACTTC. Its translation: CASSPSGQARSYEQYF.